The source of this TCR beta chain is a study of blood T cell repertoires in COVID-19. Study information: Samples came from the United States, Italy and Spain, spanning acute and convalescent COVID-19.

Germline V gives CDR1 SGHTA, CDR2 FQGTGA. The CDR3 totals 16 residues. The V and J ends lost 5 bases and 5 bases respectively, with 21 bases between them. The repertoire was sequenced with immunoSEQ multiplex PCR; TCRdb's copy has only in-frame clones and lacks some. The data contain 120,000 to 150,000 clones, roughly 89% of them singletons. The sequence was collected from a human donor in a cohort sampled during active COVID-19. The rearrangement links TRBV7-3 to TRBJ1-1; TRBD1 might be the D (5 bases). The sequencing sample was made of peripheral blood. The CDR3 region has the DNA TGTGCCAGCAGCCCAGGAATAAGGGGTGGTGATACTGAAGCTTTCTTT. Encoded protein: CASSPGIRGGDTEAFF.